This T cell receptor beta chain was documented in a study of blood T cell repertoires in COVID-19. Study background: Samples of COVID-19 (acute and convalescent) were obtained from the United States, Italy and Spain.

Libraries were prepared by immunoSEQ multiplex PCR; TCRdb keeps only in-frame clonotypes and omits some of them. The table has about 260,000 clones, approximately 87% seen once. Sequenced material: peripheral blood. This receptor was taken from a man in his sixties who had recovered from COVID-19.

CDR3 in amino acids: CASSQVALAINTGELFF. DNA of the CDR3: TGTGCCAGCAGCCAAGTAGCACTAGCCATAAACACCGGGGAGCTGTTTTTT. This chain uses TRBV3-1 (or the pseudogene TRBV3-2) with TRBJ2-2, with D perhaps TRBD2 (6 bases). Germline loops: CDR1 LGHDT, CDR2 YNNKEL (reference sequence). There are 17 residues in the CDR3. V shed 1 base and J shed 2 bases, with 14 bases lying between them.